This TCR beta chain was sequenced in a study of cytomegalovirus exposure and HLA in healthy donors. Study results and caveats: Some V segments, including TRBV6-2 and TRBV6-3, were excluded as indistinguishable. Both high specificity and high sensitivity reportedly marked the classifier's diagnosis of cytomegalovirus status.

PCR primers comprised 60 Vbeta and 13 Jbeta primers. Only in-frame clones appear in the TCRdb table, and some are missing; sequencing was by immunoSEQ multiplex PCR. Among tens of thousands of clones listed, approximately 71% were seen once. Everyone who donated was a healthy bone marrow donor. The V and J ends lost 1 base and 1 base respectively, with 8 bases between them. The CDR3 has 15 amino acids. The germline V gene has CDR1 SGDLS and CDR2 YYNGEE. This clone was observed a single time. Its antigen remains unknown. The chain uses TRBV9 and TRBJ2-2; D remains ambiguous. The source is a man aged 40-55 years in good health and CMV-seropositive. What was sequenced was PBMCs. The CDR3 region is CASSVHPKNTGELFF. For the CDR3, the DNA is TGTGCCAGCAGCGTACATCCCAAGAACACCGGGGAGCTGTTTTTT.